The sequence of this T cell receptor beta chain was determined in a study of OX40 agonist ivuxolimab in advanced cancers. About the research overall: The diagnoses of dose-escalation patients were hepatocellular carcinoma, melanoma, renal cell or head and neck cancer. Participants, approximately 80% male, averaged about 59 years of age, ranging from about 23 to 80. Earlier anti-PD-1, anti-PD-L1 or anti-CTLA-4 therapy was permitted; over 35% had received some. Broader study findings: In general, CD8+ T cells held more expanded clones than CD4+ did, on average.

On this clone: The antigen is unknown.

V lost 3 bases, J lost 7 bases, and 5 bases stayed unmatched. Germline V gives CDR1 KGHSH, CDR2 LQKENI. The CDR3 sequence is 14 residues long. The data were produced by immunoSEQ multiplex PCR, yet TCRdb's version contains in-frame clones alone and is incomplete. This sample carries some 97,000 clones, 90% of them seen once, and the ten largest clones take just over 0.15%. This sequence joins TRBV18 and TRBJ1-4; 7 nucleotides match TRBD1. The source is an adult with an advanced solid tumor such as melanoma, head and neck, liver or kidney cancer. The source was CD4+ or CD8+ T cells sorted from blood, collected in a trial of the OX40 agonist ivuxolimab. The CDR3 DNA is TGTGCCAGCTCACCGAGACAGGGTAGTGAAAAACTGTTTTTT. It codes for CASSPRQGSEKLFF.